This T cell receptor beta chain originates from a study of glioma-infiltrating T cells after dendritic cell vaccination. Study-wide context: Patients received three intradermal dendritic cell vaccine injections at biweekly intervals. Broader study findings: Survival was not directly related to TCR clonality in these patients. Patients with more pretreatment TILs had longer time to progression and survival.

In regard to this clone: Its antigen is not identified.

The CDR3 sequence is 13 residues long. V lost 0 bases to trimming and J lost 8 bases, with 11 bases between them. Germline CDR1 is SGHRS and CDR2 is YFSETQ. The primer mix had 60 V beta and 13 J beta primers. Assay used: immunoSEQ multiplex PCR; TCRdb lists only in-frame clones, some missing. The repertoire holds fewer than 85,000 clones, roughly 84% seen once, with around 2.1% in the top ten. Time point reported: after dendritic cell vaccination, including at tumor progression/relapse. This receptor was obtained from a human donor with glioblastoma. The source was blood, collected after dendritic cell vaccination. The rearrangement links TRBV5-1 to TRBJ1-2; a possible D gene is TRBD1 (6 bases). Here the CDR3 reads CASSLGQGKGYTF. CDR3 bases: TGCGCCAGCAGCTTGGGGCAGGGGAAGGGCTACACCTTC.